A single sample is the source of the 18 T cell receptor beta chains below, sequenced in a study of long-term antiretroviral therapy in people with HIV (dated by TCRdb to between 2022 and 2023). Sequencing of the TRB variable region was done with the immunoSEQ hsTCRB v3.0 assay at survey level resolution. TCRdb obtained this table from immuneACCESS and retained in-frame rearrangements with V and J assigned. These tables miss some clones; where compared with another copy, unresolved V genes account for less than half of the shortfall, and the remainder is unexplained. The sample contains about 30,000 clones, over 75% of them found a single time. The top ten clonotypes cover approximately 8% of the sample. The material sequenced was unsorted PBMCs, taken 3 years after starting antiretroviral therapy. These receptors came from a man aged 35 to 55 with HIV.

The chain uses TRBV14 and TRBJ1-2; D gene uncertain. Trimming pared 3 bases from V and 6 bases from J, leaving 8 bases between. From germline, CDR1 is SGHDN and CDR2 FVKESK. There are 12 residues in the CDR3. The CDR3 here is CASSQITNGYTF. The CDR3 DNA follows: TGTGCCAGCAGCCAGATCACGAATGGCTACACCTTC.

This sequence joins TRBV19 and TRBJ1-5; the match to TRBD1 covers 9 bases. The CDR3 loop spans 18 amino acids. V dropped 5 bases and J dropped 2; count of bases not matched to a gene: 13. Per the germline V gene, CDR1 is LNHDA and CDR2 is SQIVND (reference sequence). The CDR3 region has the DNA TGTGCCAGTAGTTCTACGGGACAGGGTTCGGTAGGCAATCAGCCCCAGCATTTT. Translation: CASSSTGQGSVGNQPQHF.

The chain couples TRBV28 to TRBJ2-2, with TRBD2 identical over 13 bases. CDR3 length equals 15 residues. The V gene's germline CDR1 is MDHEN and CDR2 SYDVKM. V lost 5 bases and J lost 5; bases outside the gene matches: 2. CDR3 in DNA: TGTGCCAGCAGTCCGGGACTAGCGGGGACCGGGGAGCTGTTTTTT. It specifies CASSPGLAGTGELFF.

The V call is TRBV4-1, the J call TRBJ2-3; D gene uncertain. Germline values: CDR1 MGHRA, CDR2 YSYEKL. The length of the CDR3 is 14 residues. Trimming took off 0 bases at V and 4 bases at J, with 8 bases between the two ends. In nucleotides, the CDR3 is TGCGCCAGCAGCCAAGATAGTGGTGCAGATACGCAGTATTTT. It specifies CASSQDSGADTQYF.

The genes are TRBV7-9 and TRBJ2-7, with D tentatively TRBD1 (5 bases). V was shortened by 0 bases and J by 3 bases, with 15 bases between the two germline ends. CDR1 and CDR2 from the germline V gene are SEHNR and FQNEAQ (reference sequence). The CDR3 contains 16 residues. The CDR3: CASSLALEAGHYEQYF. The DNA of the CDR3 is TGTGCCAGCAGCTTAGCGCTCGAGGCAGGACACTACGAGCAGTACTTC.

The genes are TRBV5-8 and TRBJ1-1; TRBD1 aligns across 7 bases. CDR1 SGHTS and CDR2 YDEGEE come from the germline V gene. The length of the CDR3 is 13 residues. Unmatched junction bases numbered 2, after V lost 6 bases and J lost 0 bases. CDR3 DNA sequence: TGTGCCAGCAACAGGGGAATGAACACTGAAGCTTTCTTT. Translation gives CASNRGMNTEAFF.

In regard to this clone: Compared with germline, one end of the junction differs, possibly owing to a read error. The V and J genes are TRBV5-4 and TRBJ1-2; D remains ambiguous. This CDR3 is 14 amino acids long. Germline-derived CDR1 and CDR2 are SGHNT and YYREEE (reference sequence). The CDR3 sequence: CTSSLLPADYGYTF. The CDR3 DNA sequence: TGTACCAGCAGCTTGCTCCCGGCCGACTATGGCTACACCTTC.

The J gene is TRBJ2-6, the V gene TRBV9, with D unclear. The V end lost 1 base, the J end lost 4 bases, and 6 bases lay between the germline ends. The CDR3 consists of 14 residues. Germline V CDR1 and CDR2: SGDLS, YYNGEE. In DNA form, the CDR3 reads TGTGCCAGCAGCGTATACGGAGGGGCCAACGTCCTGACTTTC. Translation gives CASSVYGGANVLTF.

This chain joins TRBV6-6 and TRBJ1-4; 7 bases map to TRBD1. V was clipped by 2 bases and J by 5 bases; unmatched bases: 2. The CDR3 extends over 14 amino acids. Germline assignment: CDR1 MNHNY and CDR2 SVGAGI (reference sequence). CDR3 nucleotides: TGTGCCAGCAGTTACAGGGGGCTGAATGAAAAACTGTTTTTT. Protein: CASSYRGLNEKLFF.

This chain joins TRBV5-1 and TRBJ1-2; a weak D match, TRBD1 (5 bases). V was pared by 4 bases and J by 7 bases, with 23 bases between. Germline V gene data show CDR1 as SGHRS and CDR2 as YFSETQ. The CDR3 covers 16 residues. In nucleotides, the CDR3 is TGCGCCAGCAGCCCCGGAGGGGCAGTCGTCGGATCTGGCTACACCTTC. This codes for CASSPGGAVVGSGYTF. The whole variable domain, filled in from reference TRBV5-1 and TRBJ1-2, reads KAGVTQTPRYLIKTRGQQVTLSCSPISGHRSVSWYQQTPGQGLQFLFEYFSETQRNKGNFPGRFSGRQFSNSRSEMNVSTLELGDSALYLCASSPGGAVVGSGYTFGSGTRLTVV.

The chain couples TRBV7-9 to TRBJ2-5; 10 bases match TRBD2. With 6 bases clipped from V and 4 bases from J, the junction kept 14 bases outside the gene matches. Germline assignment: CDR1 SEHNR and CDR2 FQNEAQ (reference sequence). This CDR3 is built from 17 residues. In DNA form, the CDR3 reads TGTGCCAGCAGTTTTACCTTTCCTAGCGGGAGTGTAGAGACCCAGTACTTC. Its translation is CASSFTFPSGSVETQYF.

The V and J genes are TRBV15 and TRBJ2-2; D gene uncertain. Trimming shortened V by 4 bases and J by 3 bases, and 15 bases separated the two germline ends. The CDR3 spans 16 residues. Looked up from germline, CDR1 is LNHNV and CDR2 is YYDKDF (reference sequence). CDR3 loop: CATSTQAAFDTGELFF. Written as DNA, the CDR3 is TGTGCCACCAGCACCCAGGCTGCGTTTGACACCGGGGAGCTGTTTTTT.

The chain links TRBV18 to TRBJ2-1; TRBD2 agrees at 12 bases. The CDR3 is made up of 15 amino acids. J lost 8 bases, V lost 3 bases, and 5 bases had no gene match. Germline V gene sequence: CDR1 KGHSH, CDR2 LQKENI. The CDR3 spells CASSPGLAGTYEQFF. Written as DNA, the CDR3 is TGTGCCAGCTCACCCGGACTAGCGGGAACTTATGAGCAGTTCTTC.

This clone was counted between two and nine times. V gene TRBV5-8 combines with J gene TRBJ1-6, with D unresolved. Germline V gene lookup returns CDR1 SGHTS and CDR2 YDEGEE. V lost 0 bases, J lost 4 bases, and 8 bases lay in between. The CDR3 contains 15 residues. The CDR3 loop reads CASSLDPEYNSPLHF. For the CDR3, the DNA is TGTGCCAGCAGCTTGGATCCTGAGTATAATTCACCCCTCCACTTT.

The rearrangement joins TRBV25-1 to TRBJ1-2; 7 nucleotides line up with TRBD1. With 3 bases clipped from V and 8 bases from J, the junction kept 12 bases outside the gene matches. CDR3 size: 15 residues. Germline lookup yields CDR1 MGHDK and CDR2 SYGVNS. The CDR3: CASSDIRGGLRGYTF. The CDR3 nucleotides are TGTGCCAGCAGTGATATCCGAGGGGGCTTGAGGGGCTACACCTTC.

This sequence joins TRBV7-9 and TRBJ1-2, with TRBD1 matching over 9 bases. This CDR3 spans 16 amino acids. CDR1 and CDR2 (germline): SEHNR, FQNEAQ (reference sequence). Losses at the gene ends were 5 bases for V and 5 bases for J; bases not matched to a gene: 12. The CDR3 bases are TGTGCCAGCAGCCCCCCGGACAGGGGTAAAACTTATGGCTACACCTTC. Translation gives CASSPPDRGKTYGYTF.

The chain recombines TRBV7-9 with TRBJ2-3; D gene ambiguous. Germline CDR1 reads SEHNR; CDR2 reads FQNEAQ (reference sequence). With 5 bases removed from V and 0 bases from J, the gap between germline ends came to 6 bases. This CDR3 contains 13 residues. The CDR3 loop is CASSALSTDTQYF. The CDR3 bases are TGTGCCAGCAGCGCCCTTAGCACAGATACGCAGTATTTT.

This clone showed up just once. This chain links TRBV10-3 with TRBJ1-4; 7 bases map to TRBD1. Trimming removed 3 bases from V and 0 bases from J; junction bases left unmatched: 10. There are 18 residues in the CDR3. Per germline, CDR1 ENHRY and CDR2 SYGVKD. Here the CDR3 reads CAISDSWTGDATNEKLFF. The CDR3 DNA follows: TGTGCCATCAGTGATTCGTGGACAGGAGACGCAACTAATGAAAAACTGTTTTTT.